The 5 T cell receptor beta chains below were found in one sample sequenced in a study of shared clonotypes between healthy human individuals. Naive CD8 cells comprised CD45RO-negative, CCR7-positively selected cells, excluding terminally differentiated effector memory CD45RA+ cells. Generated by immunoSEQ multiplex PCR, the TCRdb table keeps only in-frame clones and is missing some. The repertoire has about 870,000 clones, 90% to 95% of them found once; the top ten carry nearly 25%. Sequenced sample: naive CD8+ T cells sorted from blood. The receptors shown here come from a man younger than 40 in good health.

This clone was seen a single time. The rearrangement links TRBV6-5 to TRBJ2-1; D uncertain. The CDR3 has 14 residues. Germline-derived CDR1 and CDR2 are MNHEY and SVGAGI. V lost 6 bases and J lost 0, with 9 bases in between. The CDR3 DNA reads TGTGCCAGCAGCGGGTATCCCTCCTACAATGAGCAGTTCTTC. Translating it yields CASSGYPSYNEQFF.

The CDR3 DNA is TGCGCCACCACATACACAGGTAGAGGAGAGACCCAGTACTTC. Protein sequence: CATTYTGRGETQYF. V gene TRBV10-2 combines with J gene TRBJ2-5; possible D gene TRBD1, 5 bases. The CDR3 runs to 14 residues. Trimming stripped 10 bases from V and 4 bases from J, with 19 bases between. CDR1 is WSHSY and CDR2 is SAAADI in the germline V gene.

The chain combines TRBV5-1 with TRBJ2-7; D assignment may be TRBD1 or TRBD2 (6 bases each). Germline CDR1 is SGHRS and CDR2 is YFSETQ. Trimming left V 4 bases short and J 3 bases short, with 20 bases between. The CDR3 has 16 amino acids. The DNA for the CDR3 is TGCGCCAGCAGCCCTAAGGGGGGCGGGACACTCTACGAGCAGTACTTC. Translated: CASSPKGGGTLYEQYF.

In regard to this clone: At one boundary the junction diverges from the germline segment, which might be a read error. J is TRBJ1-1 and V is TRBV5-5, with D hard to call. CDR1 and CDR2 from the germline V gene are SGHKS and YYEKEE (reference sequence). This CDR3 spans 12 amino acids. CDR3 in amino acids: CASTLGGTEAFF. DNA of the CDR3: TGTGCCAGCACCTTGGGTGGGACTGAAGCTTTCTTT.

In DNA form, the CDR3 reads TGTGCCAGCAGTTACTCCACAGGAGCCGTCTCCTACGAGCAGTACTTC. Protein: CASSYSTGAVSYEQYF. The chain has TRBV6-5 and TRBJ2-7, with D possibly matching TRBD1 (5 bases). V was pared by 0 bases and J by 0 bases, with 12 bases between. The germline CDR1 and CDR2 sequences are MNHEY and SVGAGI. This CDR3 comprises 16 residues.